The 16 T cell receptor beta chains below all came from one sample that was sequenced in a study of blood T cell repertoires in COVID-19. Using immunoSEQ multiplex PCR, the repertoire was profiled, and TCRdb retains in-frame clones only, with some absent. The sample contains under 7,000 clones, about nine tenths of which appear only once. The source material was peripheral blood. Every receptor here comes from a human donor in a cohort sampled during active COVID-19.

This chain uses TRBV7-9 with TRBJ2-7; 10 nucleotides match TRBD1. V shed 5 bases and J 0 bases; nucleotides not matched to a gene: 4. This CDR3 is 15 amino acids long. Germline lookup yields CDR1 SEHNR and CDR2 FQNEAQ (reference sequence). The CDR3 bases are TGTGCCAGCAGCCCCCGGGACAGGGGCTCCTACGAGCAGTACTTC. Protein product: CASSPRDRGSYEQYF.

This clone was found a few times. The chain is built from TRBV4-1 and TRBJ2-7, with 8 bases that match TRBD2. V lost 1 base, J lost 2 bases, and 4 bases stayed unmatched. Germline V gene data show CDR1 as MGHRA and CDR2 as YSYEKL. The CDR3 totals 15 residues. CDR3 DNA: TGCGCCAGCAGCCAAGGAGTTAGCGGGGCCTACGAGCAGTACTTC. Translating gives CASSQGVSGAYEQYF.

V is TRBV21-1 and J is TRBJ1-2; the table's D call of TRBD1 was not tested on the DNA. TRBV21-1 is flagged as a pseudogene. CDR3 length: 14 residues. The CDR3 DNA reads TGTGCCAGCAGCCAAACGGACAGGTCTATCGGCTACACCTTC. Translating it yields CASSQTDRSIGYTF.

J is TRBJ1-2 and V is TRBV10-1; possibly TRBD1 for D (6 bases). Germline values: CDR1 WNHNN, CDR2 SYGVQD (reference sequence). Deletions cut 6 bases from V and 1 base from J, with 21 bases between. This CDR3 spans 17 amino acids. For the CDR3, the DNA is TGCGCCAGCAGGGAGGGGGGCGAGTGGTCCATTAACTATGGCTACACCTTC. It translates to CASREGGEWSINYGYTF.

The sample holds a few counts of this clone. The rearrangement joins TRBV24-1 to TRBJ2-7, with 11 nucleotides matching TRBD2. This CDR3 is built from 16 residues. Germline CDR1 and CDR2: KGHDR and SFDVKD. J was trimmed by 4 bases and V by 4 bases; bases with no gene match: 8. The CDR3 region has the DNA TGTGCCACCAGTGACCCACTAGCGGGAGACGGGTACGAGCAGTACTTC. Residues: CATSDPLAGDGYEQYF.

As DNA, the CDR3 is TGTGCCAGCAGTCTACAGGGTGCTGGGGCCAACGTCCTGACTTTC. Its translation: CASSLQGAGANVLTF. The rearrangement uses TRBV5-6 and TRBJ2-6, with D possibly TRBD1 on 6 matching bases. Germline assignment: CDR1 SGHDT and CDR2 YYEEEE. This CDR3 has 15 amino acids. Between the trimmed V and J ends, which lost 5 bases and 2 bases, there was a span of 11 bases. The variable domain in full, completed from reference TRBV5-6 and TRBJ2-6, reads DAGVTQSPTHLIKTRGQQVTLRCSPKSGHDTVSWYQQALGQGPQFIFQYYEEEERQRGNFPDRFSGHQFPNYSSELNVNALLLGDSALYLCASSLQGAGANVLTFGAGSRLTVL.

The genes are TRBV28 and TRBJ2-3; 12 bases match TRBD2. Germline CDR1 MDHEN, CDR2 SYDVKM. Losses at the gene ends were 6 bases for V and 3 bases for J; bases not matched to a gene: 4. The CDR3 is 15 amino acids. As DNA, the CDR3 is TGTGCCAGCAGCTCACTAGCGGGAGGAACAGATACGCAGTATTTT. Encoded protein: CASSSLAGGTDTQYF.

This chain uses TRBV19 with TRBJ2-1, with D possibly matching TRBD1 (5 bases). Trimming took off 3 bases at V and 5 bases at J, with 11 bases between the two ends. The CDR3 runs 14 residues. Germline V gives CDR1 LNHDA, CDR2 SQIVND (reference sequence). Here the CDR3 DNA reads TGTGCCAGTAGTATCGGGCAGGGCAACAATGAGCAGTTCTTC. Protein sequence: CASSIGQGNNEQFF.

This rearrangement joins TRBV15 to TRBJ2-2; a weak D match, TRBD1 (6 bases). Germline CDR1 is LNHNV and CDR2 is YYDKDF (reference sequence). The V end lost 0 bases, the J end lost 4 bases, and 9 bases lay between the germline ends. The CDR3 length is 15 residues. CDR3 protein: CATSRDDRPTGELFF. The CDR3 nucleotides are TGTGCCACCAGCAGAGATGACAGGCCCACCGGGGAGCTGTTTTTT.

The CDR3 protein is CASSLGTGTLEQYF. The CDR3 coding sequence is TGTGCCAGCAGCTTGGGGACAGGGACCCTCGAGCAGTACTTC. This sequence joins TRBV7-6 and TRBJ2-7; TRBD1 matches at 9 bases. Germline CDR1 is SGHVS and CDR2 is FNYEAQ. J was trimmed by 6 bases and V by 3 bases; bases with no gene match: 6. The CDR3 loop spans 14 amino acids.

The chain employs TRBV6-5 and TRBJ1-1; tentatively, D is TRBD1 (5 bases). Germline V CDR1 and CDR2: MNHEY, SVGAGI. The CDR3 length is 15 residues. Trimming removed 4 bases from V and 4 bases from J, with 16 bases in between. The CDR3 loop reads CASSSATLTGTEAFF. The CDR3 nucleotides read TGTGCCAGCAGTTCCGCGACCTTAACAGGCACTGAAGCTTTCTTT.

This chain links TRBV5-1 with TRBJ1-1; a weak D match, TRBD1 (5 bases). V was trimmed by 4 bases and J by 0 bases, leaving 16 bases between them. The CDR3 is 16 amino acids. Germline lookup yields CDR1 SGHRS and CDR2 YFSETQ. The CDR3 DNA reads TGCGCCAGCAGCCCGTATCCTCGGGGGTTGAACACTGAAGCTTTCTTT. This encodes CASSPYPRGLNTEAFF.

This rearrangement joins TRBV20-1 to TRBJ2-3; 7 positions agree with TRBD2. Germline CDR1 DFQATT, CDR2 SNEGSKA (reference sequence). This CDR3 contains 15 residues. V was clipped by 3 bases and J by 5 bases; unmatched bases: 11. CDR3 sequence (DNA): TGCAGTGCTAGTCGACCTTTAACGGGAGGAGATACGCAGTATTTT. It is translated as CSASRPLTGGDTQYF.

This clone was picked up a small number of times. V usage is TRBV4-1 and J usage is TRBJ1-1, with a weak D call TRBD1 (6 bases). Germline CDR1 reads MGHRA; CDR2 reads YSYEKL. Between the trimmed V and J ends, which lost 6 bases and 1 base, there was a span of 15 bases. The CDR3 extends over 15 amino acids. In DNA, the CDR3 is TGCGCCAGCAGGGCGGGTGGGGGGGCGAACACTGAAGCTTTCTTT. As protein: CASRAGGGANTEAFF.

The chain is built from TRBV6-6 and TRBJ2-1, with D unclear. The CDR3 sequence is 12 residues long. CDR1 and CDR2 (germline): MNHNY, SVGAGI (reference sequence). Trimming left V 6 bases short and J 8 bases short, with 11 bases between. The CDR3 DNA reads as TGTGCCAGCAGCCCAACTCTCGATGAGCAGTTCTTC. It is translated as CASSPTLDEQFF.

The CDR3 DNA follows: TGTGCCAGCAGTTGGGAGGTGAACACTGAAGCTTTCTTT. Its translation is CASSWEVNTEAFF. The V and J genes are TRBV6-6 and TRBJ1-1; no definite D call. This CDR3 region has 13 residues. Trimming shortened V by 4 bases and J by 0 bases, and 6 bases separated the two germline ends. Looked up from germline, CDR1 is MNHNY and CDR2 is SVGAGI (reference sequence).